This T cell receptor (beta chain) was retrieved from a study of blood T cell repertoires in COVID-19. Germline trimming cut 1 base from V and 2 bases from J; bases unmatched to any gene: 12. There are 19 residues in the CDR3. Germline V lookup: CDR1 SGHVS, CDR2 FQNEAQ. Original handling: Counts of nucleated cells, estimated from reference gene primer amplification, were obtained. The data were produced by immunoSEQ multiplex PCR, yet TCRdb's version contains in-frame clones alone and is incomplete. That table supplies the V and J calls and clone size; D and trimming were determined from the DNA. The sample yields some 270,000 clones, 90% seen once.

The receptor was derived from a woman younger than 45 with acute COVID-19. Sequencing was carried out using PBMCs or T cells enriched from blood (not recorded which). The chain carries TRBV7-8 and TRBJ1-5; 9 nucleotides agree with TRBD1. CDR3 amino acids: CASSLGFWDRESGNQPQHF. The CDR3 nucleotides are TGTGCCAGCAGCTTAGGGTTCTGGGACAGGGAAAGCGGCAATCAGCCCCAGCATTTT.